These 21 T cell receptor beta chains were all obtained from the same sample, sequenced in a study of cytomegalovirus exposure and HLA in healthy donors. The PCR had 60 Vbeta and 13 Jbeta primers. Sequencing used immunoSEQ multiplex PCR; TCRdb keeps in-frame clones, though not all of them. This table holds roughly 62,000 clones. Specimen: PBMCs. Receptors originate from a woman aged 18 to 35 in good health and CMV-seronegative.

The V call is TRBV5-1, the J call TRBJ2-5; D might be TRBD1 (5 bases). V was pared by 4 bases and J by 5 bases, with 18 bases between. The CDR3 length is 15 residues. CDR1 SGHRS and CDR2 YFSETQ come from the germline V gene. CDR3 amino acids: CASSIRTTGWETQYF. Written as DNA, the CDR3 is TGCGCCAGCAGCATACGGACAACCGGGTGGGAGACCCAGTACTTC.

CDR3 DNA: TGTGCCTGGAGTGTTGTCTCCAGAGGGGAGACCCAGTACTTC. Protein product: CAWSVVSRGETQYF. The chain carries TRBV30 and TRBJ2-5; the D gene is possibly TRBD2 (5 bases). V dropped 0 bases and J dropped 5 bases, with 13 bases sitting between them. Germline CDR1 is GTSNPN and CDR2 is SVGIG (reference sequence). CDR3 length: 14 residues.

The V call is TRBV19, the J call TRBJ2-5; 7 bases line up with TRBD1. Trimming took 4 bases from V and 3 from J; bases not matched to a gene: 2. CDR1 and CDR2 (germline): LNHDA, SQIVND (reference sequence). This CDR3 is 13 amino acids long. This chain's CDR3 is CASSKDREETQYF. The DNA of the CDR3 is TGTGCCAGTAGTAAAGACAGGGAAGAGACCCAGTACTTC.

This rearrangement joins TRBV6-1 to TRBJ2-1, with 9 positions matching TRBD2. The length of the CDR3 is 17 residues. Germline CDR1 MNHNS, CDR2 SASEGT. The V and J ends lost 0 bases and 4 bases, in that order; junction bases with no gene match: 7. In nucleotides, the CDR3 is TGTGCCAGCAGTGAAGCGTCTAGCGGGGATCCGTACAATGAGCAGTTCTTC. This gives the protein CASSEASSGDPYNEQFF.

The V call is TRBV6-1, the J call TRBJ1-2, with 9 bases that match TRBD1. This CDR3 is built from 13 residues. The J segment lost 6 bases and the V segment lost 7 bases, leaving 6 bases of the junction unmatched. The germline V gene has CDR1 MNHNS and CDR2 SASEGT. CDR3 loop: CASTLTGGNGYTF. The DNA for the CDR3 is TGTGCCAGCACGTTAACAGGGGGCAATGGCTACACCTTC.

The chain uses TRBV27 and TRBJ1-1; D perhaps matches TRBD1 (5 bases). Trimming cost V 3 bases and J 3 bases, with 11 bases left between them. CDR3 size: 14 residues. CDR1 MNHEY and CDR2 SMNVEV come from the germline V gene (reference sequence). For the CDR3, the DNA is TGTGCCAGCAGTTTGGCGGGACGTTACACTGAAGCTTTCTTT. Encoded protein: CASSLAGRYTEAFF.

V gene TRBV28 combines with J gene TRBJ2-7, with TRBD2 as a possible D gene (6 bases). Trimming shortened V by 3 bases and J by 4 bases, and 10 bases separated the two germline ends. Germline-derived CDR1 and CDR2 are MDHEN and SYDVKM. The CDR3 is 13 residues long. The CDR3 here is CASSLGRTYEQYF. The CDR3 nucleotides are TGTGCCAGCAGTTTGGGGAGGACTTACGAGCAGTACTTC. Together with reference TRBV28 and TRBJ2-7, the CDR3 gives the full variable domain: DVKVTQSSRYLVKRTGEKVFLECVQDMDHENMFWYRQDPGLGLRLIYFSYDVKMKEKGDIPEGYSVSREKKERFSLILESASTNQTSMYLCASSLGRTYEQYFGPGTRLTVT.

The chain couples TRBV5-1 to TRBJ1-4; D remains unclear. The CDR3 spans 13 residues. Germline V gene sequence: CDR1 SGHRS, CDR2 YFSETQ. V lost 0 bases and J 8 bases, leaving 8 bases between the germline ends. The CDR3 DNA sequence: TGCGCCAGCAGCTTGGACCTACAGGAAAAACTGTTTTTT. Residues: CASSLDLQEKLFF.

The V gene is TRBV10-3, the J gene TRBJ1-1; 8 bases map to TRBD1. The ends lost 6 bases at V and 1 base at J; junction bases unmatched: 4. This CDR3 has 14 amino acids. Germline CDR1 reads ENHRY; CDR2 reads SYGVKD. The CDR3 loop reads CAIRTGQENTEAFF. The DNA of the CDR3 is TGTGCCATCAGGACGGGACAGGAGAACACTGAAGCTTTCTTT.

V gene TRBV28 combines with J gene TRBJ1-2; a possible D gene is TRBD1 (6 bases). The CDR3 extends over 15 amino acids. CDR1 and CDR2 (germline): MDHEN, SYDVKM. V lost 5 bases, J lost 5 bases, and 18 bases lay in between. The CDR3 bases are TGTGCCAGCAGTAGGGGGGGCGGGAATCGGTATGGCTACACCTTC. Translated, it gives CASSRGGGNRYGYTF.

The rearrangement uses TRBV5-1 and TRBJ1-2, with 11 bases aligning to TRBD1. The CDR3 is made up of 14 amino acids. Trimming took 5 bases from V and 6 from J; bases not matched to a gene: 6. CDR1 is SGHRS, CDR2 YFSETQ, per germline. The DNA for the CDR3 is TGCGCCAGCAGAGCCGGGACAGGGGGGGATGGCTACACCTTC. Protein product: CASRAGTGGDGYTF.

V gene TRBV7-9 combines with J gene TRBJ1-1, with D possibly matching TRBD1 (6 bases). Germline V gene lookup returns CDR1 SEHNR and CDR2 FQNEAQ (reference sequence). This CDR3 is built from 16 residues. V lost 4 bases and J 0 bases, leaving 15 bases between the germline ends. CDR3 DNA sequence: TGTGCCAGCAGCTCGGCCCAGGGGAACATGAACACTGAAGCTTTCTTT. Its translation is CASSSAQGNMNTEAFF. Drawing the rest from reference TRBV7-9 and TRBJ1-1, the complete variable domain is DTGVSQNPRHKITKRGQNVTFRCDPISEHNRLYWYRQTLGQGPEFLTYFQNEAQLEKSRLLSDRFSAERPKGSFSTLEIQRTEQGDSAMYLCASSSAQGNMNTEAFFGQGTRLTVV.

The chain combines TRBV11-2 with TRBJ2-3; 10 positions agree with TRBD2. The V and J ends lost 5 bases and 4 bases, in that order; junction bases with no gene match: 12. The length of the CDR3 is 17 residues. Germline values: CDR1 SGHAT, CDR2 FQNNGV. The DNA for the CDR3 is TGTGCCAGCAGCCTGCTGTTCCTAGCGGGAGAAGCAGATACGCAGTATTTT. Amino acid sequence: CASSLLFLAGEADTQYF.

The V gene is TRBV4-1, the J gene TRBJ2-1, with TRBD2 matching over 10 bases. The CDR3 runs to 15 residues. Germline CDR1 and CDR2: MGHRA and YSYEKL. V trimming: 4 bases; J trimming: 4 bases; junction bases outside the gene matches: 4. The CDR3 coding sequence is TGCGCCAGCAGCCTCGAGCGGGGGGGTTACAATGAGCAGTTCTTC. Translation gives CASSLERGGYNEQFF.

The J gene is TRBJ2-3, the V gene TRBV5-1, with 8 bases fitting TRBD2. After removal of 6 bases from V and 7 bases from J, the junction contained 16 bases not matched to a gene. The germline CDR1 and CDR2 sequences are SGHRS and YFSETQ. The CDR3 is made up of 16 amino acids. The DNA for the CDR3 is TGCGCCAGCACCGCGTCGGGACTAGGCGTAGATAATACGCAGTATTTT. This codes for CASTASGLGVDNTQYF. Full variable domain (remainder filled in from reference TRBV5-1 and TRBJ2-3): KAGVTQTPRYLIKTRGQQVTLSCSPISGHRSVSWYQQTPGQGLQFLFEYFSETQRNKGNFPGRFSGRQFSNSRSEMNVSTLELGDSALYLCASTASGLGVDNTQYFGPGTRLTVL.

This chain links TRBV6-5 with TRBJ1-2, with D perhaps matching TRBD1 (5 bases). V lost 5 bases to trimming and J lost 4 bases, with 11 bases between them. Germline V gene sequence: CDR1 MNHEY, CDR2 SVGAGI. There are 13 residues in the CDR3. The CDR3: CASSHDRAYGYTF. CDR3 sequence (DNA): TGTGCCAGCAGTCACGACAGAGCCTATGGCTACACCTTC.

This chain connects TRBV6-6 to TRBJ2-2; 12 bases line up with TRBD1. Per germline, CDR1 MNHNY and CDR2 SVGAGI (reference sequence). The CDR3 is 16 residues long. The J segment lost 3 bases and the V segment lost 7 bases, leaving 6 bases of the junction unmatched. DNA for the CDR3: TGTGCCAGCAAAAGCGGGACAGGGGGCTACACCGGGGAGCTGTTTTTT. Its translation is CASKSGTGGYTGELFF.

V and J are TRBV18 and TRBJ2-1, with 8 nucleotides matching TRBD2. From germline, CDR1 is KGHSH and CDR2 LQKENI. This CDR3 comprises 15 residues. V dropped 3 bases and J dropped 3; count of bases not matched to a gene: 4. CDR3 nucleotides: TGTGCCAGCTCACCCTTAGCGGGGAACTACAATGAGCAGTTCTTC. This translates into CASSPLAGNYNEQFF. The entire variable domain, with the rest obtained from reference TRBV18 and TRBJ2-1, is as follows: NAGVMQNPRHLVRRRGQEARLRCSPMKGHSHVYWYRQLPEEGLKFMVYLQKENIIDESGMPKERFSAEFPKEGPSILRIQQVVRGDSAAYFCASSPLAGNYNEQFFGPGTRLTVL.

The genes are TRBV6-5 and TRBJ1-2; 9 bases align to TRBD1. The CDR3 has 14 residues. Unmatched junction bases numbered 7, after V lost 4 bases and J lost 7 bases. In germline, CDR1 is MNHEY, CDR2 SVGAGI. The CDR3 region is CASSWDRASGGYTF. Written as DNA, the CDR3 is TGTGCCAGCAGTTGGGACAGGGCGTCCGGTGGCTACACCTTC.

This chain uses TRBV5-6 with TRBJ1-4; D call uncertain. Per germline, CDR1 SGHDT and CDR2 YYEEEE. With 2 bases removed from V and 8 bases from J, the gap between germline ends came to 13 bases. This CDR3 spans 14 amino acids. CDR3 nucleotide sequence: TGTGCCAGCAGCTTCAGGCACTCAAGGGAAAAACTGTTTTTT. Translated: CASSFRHSREKLFF.

The chain employs TRBV7-2 and TRBJ2-7; 8 nucleotides line up with TRBD1. This CDR3 has 14 amino acids. Trimming removed 4 bases from V and 5 bases from J; junction bases left unmatched: 7. The V gene's germline CDR1 is SGHTA and CDR2 FQGNSA. The CDR3: CASSSDSTGDEQYF. CDR3 nucleotides: TGTGCCAGCAGCTCCGATTCGACAGGGGACGAGCAGTACTTC.